The entry below gives a single T cell receptor (beta chain) sequence along with its context. The data were obtained in a study of T cell changes during pregnancy in multiple sclerosis. Germline V CDR1 and CDR2: MNHEY, SVGAGI. V was clipped by 4 bases and J by 4 bases, with 13 bases between them. The CDR3 covers 14 residues. Only in-frame clones appear in the TCRdb table, and some are missing; sequencing was by immunoSEQ multiplex PCR. The sample records approximately 48,000 clones, 94% being singletons. The sample here was CD8+ T cells from peripheral blood mononuclear cells, taken before pregnancy. The chain uses TRBV6-5 and TRBJ1-2; D not resolved. The TCR was taken from a female donor with multiple sclerosis, enrolled in a pregnancy study. As DNA, the CDR3 is TGTGCCAGCAGTTCTCTCGGGGTCCTCTATGGCTACACCTTC. Its translation is CASSSLGVLYGYTF.